The 8 T cell receptor beta chains below were found in one sample sequenced in a study of OX40 agonist ivuxolimab in advanced cancers. Data came from immunoSEQ multiplex PCR; TCRdb stores just in-frame clones and leaves some out. The sample holds roughly 57,000 clones, more than 70% seen once. Sequenced material: CD4+ or CD8+ T cells sorted from blood, taken in a trial of the OX40 agonist ivuxolimab. The receptors stem from an adult with an advanced solid tumor such as melanoma, head and neck, liver or kidney cancer.

The gene calls are TRBV5-1 and TRBJ1-1; D is uncertain. Germline CDR1 is SGHRS and CDR2 is YFSETQ. The CDR3 is 14 amino acids. Between the trimmed V and J ends, which lost 3 bases and 1 base, there was a span of 10 bases. DNA of the CDR3: TGCGCCAGCAGCTCCCAGGCCACGAACACTGAAGCTTTCTTT. Amino acid sequence: CASSSQATNTEAFF.

V gene TRBV9 combines with J gene TRBJ2-7; TRBD2 matches at 7 bases. CDR3 length: 14 amino acids. V was pared by 3 bases and J by 3 bases, with 6 bases of the junction left unmatched. CDR1 and CDR2 (germline): SGDLS, YYNGEE. The CDR3, as DNA: TGTGCCAGCAGCGGGCCGACTAGCTTCTACGAGCAGTACTTC. As protein: CASSGPTSFYEQYF.

The chain recombines TRBV5-1 with TRBJ1-2; D is ambiguous. The CDR3 spans 14 residues. Deletions cut 2 bases from V and 0 bases from J, with 8 bases between. In germline, CDR1 is SGHRS, CDR2 YFSETQ. CDR3: CASSLSGANYGYTF. The CDR3 DNA reads as TGCGCCAGCAGCTTATCCGGAGCTAACTATGGCTACACCTTC.

This chain connects TRBV5-1 to TRBJ2-5, with 11 bases identical to TRBD1. The CDR3 loop spans 16 amino acids. J was trimmed by 4 bases and V by 0 bases; bases with no gene match: 5. CDR1 is SGHRS, CDR2 YFSETQ, per germline. Written as DNA, the CDR3 is TGCGCCAGCAGCTTGGGCTATGGACAGGGGGCAGAGACCCAGTACTTC. Translation: CASSLGYGQGAETQYF.

V is TRBV5-8 and J is TRBJ1-1, with D unclear. This CDR3 comprises 14 residues. Germline V CDR1 and CDR2: SGHTS, YDEGEE. Trimming stripped 0 bases from V and 0 bases from J, with 6 bases between. This chain's CDR3 is CASSLDRVNTEAFF. CDR3 coding DNA: TGTGCCAGCAGCTTGGACAGAGTGAACACTGAAGCTTTCTTT.

The chain employs TRBV6-1 and TRBJ1-1; D call uncertain. The V gene lost 5 bases and the J gene lost 11 bases, with 15 bases spanning the gap. Germline V CDR1 and CDR2: MNHNS, SASEGT. This CDR3 has 12 amino acids. CDR3 sequence: CASSKGLPRAFF. CDR3 bases: TGTGCCAGCAGTAAGGGTCTTCCAAGGGCTTTCTTT.

The V call is TRBV5-1, the J call TRBJ2-1; 8 bases are shared with TRBD1. Germline CDR1 and CDR2: SGHRS and YFSETQ. J gave up 7 bases and V 0 bases, and 9 bases lay outside the gene matches. The CDR3 is made up of 16 amino acids. Written as DNA, the CDR3 is TGCGCCAGCAGCTTGGGGGACAGGAGCCCCTGGAATGAGCAGTTCTTC. It yields the protein CASSLGDRSPWNEQFF.

This chain links TRBV2 with TRBJ2-7; 14 positions match TRBD2. CDR3 length equals 20 residues. CDR1 and CDR2 (germline): SNHLY, FYNNEI. The ends lost 4 bases at V and 3 bases at J; junction bases unmatched: 17. CDR3 sequence (DNA): TGTGCCAGCAGTGCTCCGGGACTAGCGGGAGTAAGATTGTCCATCTACGAGCAGTACTTC. Its protein is CASSAPGLAGVRLSIYEQYF.